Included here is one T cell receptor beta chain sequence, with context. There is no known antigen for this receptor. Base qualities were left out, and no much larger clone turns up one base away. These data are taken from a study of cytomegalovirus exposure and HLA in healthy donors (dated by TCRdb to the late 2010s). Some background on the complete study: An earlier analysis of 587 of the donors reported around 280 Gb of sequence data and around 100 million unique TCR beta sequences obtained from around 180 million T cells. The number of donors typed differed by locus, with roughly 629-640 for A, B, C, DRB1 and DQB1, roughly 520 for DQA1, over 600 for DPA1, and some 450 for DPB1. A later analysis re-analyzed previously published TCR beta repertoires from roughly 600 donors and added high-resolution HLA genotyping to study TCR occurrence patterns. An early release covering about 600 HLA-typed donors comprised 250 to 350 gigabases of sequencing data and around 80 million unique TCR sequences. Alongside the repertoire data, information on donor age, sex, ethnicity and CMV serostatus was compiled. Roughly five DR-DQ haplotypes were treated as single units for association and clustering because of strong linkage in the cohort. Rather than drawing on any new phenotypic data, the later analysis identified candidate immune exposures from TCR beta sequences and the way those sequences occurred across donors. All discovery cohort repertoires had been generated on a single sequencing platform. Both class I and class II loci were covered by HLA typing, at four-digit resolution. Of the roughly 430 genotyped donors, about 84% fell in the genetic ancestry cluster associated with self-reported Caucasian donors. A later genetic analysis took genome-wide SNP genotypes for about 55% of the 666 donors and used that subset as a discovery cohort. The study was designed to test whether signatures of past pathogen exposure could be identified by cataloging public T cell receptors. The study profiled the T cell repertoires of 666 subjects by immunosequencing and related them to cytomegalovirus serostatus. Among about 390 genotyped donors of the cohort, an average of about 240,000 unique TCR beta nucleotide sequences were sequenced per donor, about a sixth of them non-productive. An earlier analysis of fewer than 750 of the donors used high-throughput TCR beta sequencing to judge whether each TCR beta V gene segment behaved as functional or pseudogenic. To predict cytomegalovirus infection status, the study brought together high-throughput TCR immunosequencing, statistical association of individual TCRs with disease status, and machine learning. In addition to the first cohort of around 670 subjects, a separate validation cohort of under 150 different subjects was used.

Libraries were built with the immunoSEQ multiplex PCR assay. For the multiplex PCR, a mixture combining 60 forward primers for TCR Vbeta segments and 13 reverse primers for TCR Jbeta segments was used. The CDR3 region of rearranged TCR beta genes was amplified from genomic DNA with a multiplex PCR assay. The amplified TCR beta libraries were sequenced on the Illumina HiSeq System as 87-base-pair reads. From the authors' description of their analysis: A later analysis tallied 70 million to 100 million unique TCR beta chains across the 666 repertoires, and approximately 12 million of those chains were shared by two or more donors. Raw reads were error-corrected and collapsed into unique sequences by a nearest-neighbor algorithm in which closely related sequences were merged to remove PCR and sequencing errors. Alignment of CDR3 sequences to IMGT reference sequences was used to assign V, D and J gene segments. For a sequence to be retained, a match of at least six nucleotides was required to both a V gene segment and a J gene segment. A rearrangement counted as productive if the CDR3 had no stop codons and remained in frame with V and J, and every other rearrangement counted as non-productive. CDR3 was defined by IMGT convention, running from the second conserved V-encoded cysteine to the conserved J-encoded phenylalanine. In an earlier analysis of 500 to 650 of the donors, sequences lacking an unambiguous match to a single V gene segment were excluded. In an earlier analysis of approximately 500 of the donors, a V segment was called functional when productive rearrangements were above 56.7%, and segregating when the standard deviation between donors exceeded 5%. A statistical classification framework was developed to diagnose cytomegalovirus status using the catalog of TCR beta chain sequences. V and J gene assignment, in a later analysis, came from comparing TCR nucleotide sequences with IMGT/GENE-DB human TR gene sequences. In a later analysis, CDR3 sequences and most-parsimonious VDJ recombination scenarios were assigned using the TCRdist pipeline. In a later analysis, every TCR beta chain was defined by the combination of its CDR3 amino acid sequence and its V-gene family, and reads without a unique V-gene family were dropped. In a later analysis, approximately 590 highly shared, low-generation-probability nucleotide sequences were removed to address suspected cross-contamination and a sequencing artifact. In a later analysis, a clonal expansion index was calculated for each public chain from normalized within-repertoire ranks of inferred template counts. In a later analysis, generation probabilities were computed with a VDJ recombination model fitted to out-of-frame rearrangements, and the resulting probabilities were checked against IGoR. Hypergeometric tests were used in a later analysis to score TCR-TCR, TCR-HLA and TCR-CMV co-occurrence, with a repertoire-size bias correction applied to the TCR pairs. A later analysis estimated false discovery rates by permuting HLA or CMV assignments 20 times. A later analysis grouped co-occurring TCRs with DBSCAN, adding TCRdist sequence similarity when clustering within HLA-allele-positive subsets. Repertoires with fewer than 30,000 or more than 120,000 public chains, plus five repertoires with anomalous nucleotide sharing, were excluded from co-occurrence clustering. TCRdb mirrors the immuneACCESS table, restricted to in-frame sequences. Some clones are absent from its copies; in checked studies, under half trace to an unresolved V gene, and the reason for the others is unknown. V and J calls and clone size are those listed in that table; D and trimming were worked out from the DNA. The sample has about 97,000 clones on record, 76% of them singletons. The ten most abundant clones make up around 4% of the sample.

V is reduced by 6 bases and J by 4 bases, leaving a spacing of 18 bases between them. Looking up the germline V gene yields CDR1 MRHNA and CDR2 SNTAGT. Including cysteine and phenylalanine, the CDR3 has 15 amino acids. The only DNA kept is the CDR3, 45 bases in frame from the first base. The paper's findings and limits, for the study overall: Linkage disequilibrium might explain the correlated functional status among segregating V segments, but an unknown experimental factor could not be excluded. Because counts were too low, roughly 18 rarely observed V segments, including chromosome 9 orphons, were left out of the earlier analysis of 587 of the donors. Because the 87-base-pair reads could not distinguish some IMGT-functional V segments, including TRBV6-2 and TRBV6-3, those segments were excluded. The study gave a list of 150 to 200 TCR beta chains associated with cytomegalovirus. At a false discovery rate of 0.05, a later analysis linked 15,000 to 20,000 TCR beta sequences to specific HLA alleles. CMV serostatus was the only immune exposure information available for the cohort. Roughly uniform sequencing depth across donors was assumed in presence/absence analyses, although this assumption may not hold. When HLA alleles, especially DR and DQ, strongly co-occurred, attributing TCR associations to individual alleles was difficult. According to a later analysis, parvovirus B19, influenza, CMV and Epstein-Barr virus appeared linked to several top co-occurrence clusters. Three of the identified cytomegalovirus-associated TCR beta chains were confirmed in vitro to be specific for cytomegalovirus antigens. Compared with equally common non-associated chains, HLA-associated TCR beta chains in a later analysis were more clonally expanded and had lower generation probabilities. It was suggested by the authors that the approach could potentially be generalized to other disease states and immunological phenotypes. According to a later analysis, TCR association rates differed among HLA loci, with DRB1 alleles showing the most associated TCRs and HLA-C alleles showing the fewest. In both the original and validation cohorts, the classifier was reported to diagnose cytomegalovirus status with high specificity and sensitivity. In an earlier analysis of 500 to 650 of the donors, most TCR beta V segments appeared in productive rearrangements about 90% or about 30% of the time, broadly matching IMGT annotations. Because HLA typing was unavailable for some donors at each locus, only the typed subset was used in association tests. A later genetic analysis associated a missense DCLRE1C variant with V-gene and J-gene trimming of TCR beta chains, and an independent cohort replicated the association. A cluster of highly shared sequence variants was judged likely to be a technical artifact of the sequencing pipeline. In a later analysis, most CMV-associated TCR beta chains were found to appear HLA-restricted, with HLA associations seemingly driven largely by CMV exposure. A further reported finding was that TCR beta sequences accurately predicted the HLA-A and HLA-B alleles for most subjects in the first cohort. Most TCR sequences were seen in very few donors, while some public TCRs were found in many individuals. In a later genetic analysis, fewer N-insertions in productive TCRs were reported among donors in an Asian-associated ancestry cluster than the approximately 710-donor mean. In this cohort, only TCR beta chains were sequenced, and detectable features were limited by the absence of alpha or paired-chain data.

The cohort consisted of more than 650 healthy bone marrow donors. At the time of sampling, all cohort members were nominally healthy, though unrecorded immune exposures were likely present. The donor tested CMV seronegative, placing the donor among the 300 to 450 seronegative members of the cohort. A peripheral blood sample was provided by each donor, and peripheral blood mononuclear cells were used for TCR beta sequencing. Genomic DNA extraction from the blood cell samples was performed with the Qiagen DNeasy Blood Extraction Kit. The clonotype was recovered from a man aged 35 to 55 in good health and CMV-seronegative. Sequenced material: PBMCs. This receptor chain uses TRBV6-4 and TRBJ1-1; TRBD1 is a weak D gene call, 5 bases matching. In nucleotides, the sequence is TGTGCCAGCAGACCACAGGTCGGCGGGGGCACTGAAGCTTTCTTT. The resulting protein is CASRPQVGGGTEAFF.